This is a list of T cell receptor beta chains from one sample in a study of CD8+ T cells in alopecia areata. Generated by immunoSEQ multiplex PCR, the TCRdb table keeps only in-frame clones and is missing some. The repertoire has 90,000 to 150,000 clones, more than 30% of them found once; the top ten carry approximately 2.8%. The sequenced sample was CD4+ T cells sorted from blood. These receptors were obtained from a human donor with alopecia areata. The CDR3 runs from the conserved cysteine through the conserved F or W. The D gene is left open where the match is weak. Some rows mark clone size as missing; the rest say once, few, many or name a class of expanded clone.

J,size,V,D,length,DNA,CDR3
TRBJ2-3,once,TRBV29-1,TRBD2,14,TGCAGCGTTACTAGCGGAATTAGCACAGATACGCAGTATTTT,CSVTSGISTDTQYF
TRBJ1-1,NA,TRBV29-1,TRBD1,13,TGCAGCGTTGTGGGACAGGGTTTAACTGAAGCTTTCTTT,CSVVGQGLTEAFF
TRBJ2-2,NA,TRBV9,TRBD1,16,TGTGCCAGCAGCGTATCCGGACAGGGAGACACCGGGGAGCTGTTTTTT,CASSVSGQGDTGELFF
TRBJ2-5,NA,TRBV4-3,TRBD2,14,TGCGCCAGCAGCCAACAGACTAGCGGAGAGACCCAGTACTTC,CASSQQTSGETQYF
TRBJ2-2,NA,TRBV2,NA,15,TGTGCCAGCAGGCTGGACCCTGCGAACACCGGGGAGCTGTTTTTT,CASRLDPANTGELFF
TRBJ1-5,NA,TRBV6-6,TRBD1,16,TGTGCCAGCAGTTTTCCTGGGAGACAGGGCGAACAGCCCCAGCATTTT,CASSFPGRQGEQPQHF
TRBJ2-5,NA,TRBV5-1,NA,14,TGCGCCAGCAGCTTGGGACAGGGAGGAGAGACCCAGTACTTC,CASSLGQGGETQYF
TRBJ2-1,NA,TRBV7-9,NA,11,TGTGCCAGCAGCCCCCAGAATGAGCAGTTCTTC,CASSPQNEQFF
TRBJ1-5,few,TRBV29-1,TRBD1,14,TGCAGCGTAGCAAGGGACAGGGGGAATCAGCCCCAGCATTTT,CSVARDRGNQPQHF
TRBJ2-1,NA,TRBV28,NA,17,TGTGCCACCTCCCACCCTATAGCGGCTAGCTCCTACAATGAGCAGTTCTTC,CATSHPIAASSYNEQFF
TRBJ2-7,few,TRBV28,NA,14,TGTGCCAGCTCTTTACTCGGGGACCTCTACGAGCAGTACTTC,CASSLLGDLYEQYF
TRBJ2-6,few,TRBV7-9,NA,16,TGTGCCAGCAGCTTAGCCGCAGGCTCTGGGGCCAACGTCCTGACTTTC,CASSLAAGSGANVLTF
TRBJ2-5,once,TRBV11-3,TRBD1,15,TGTGCCAGCAGACCCCAGGGACAGGGGGGAGAGACCCAGTACTTC,CASRPQGQGGETQYF
TRBJ1-2,few,TRBV29-1,TRBD1,13,TGCAGCGTTGCCTACAGGGGGCTCTATGGCTACACCTTC,CSVAYRGLYGYTF